Below, one T cell receptor beta chain is given with its context. The antigen it binds to is not known. Base-call qualities are not available, and no considerably larger clone is one nucleotide away. The sample comes from a study of Graves' ophthalmopathy and Graves' hyperthyroidism (dated by TCRdb to 2017 to 2018). In terms of the full investigation: Peripheral blood was collected at initial diagnosis, before any treatment. To explore V-J signatures that separate ophthalmopathy from hyperthyroidism, a discovery set of about a hundred patients was enrolled, consisting of approximately 44 with ophthalmopathy and approximately 60 with stable hyperthyroidism. TCR beta repertoire signatures were used to distinguish Graves' ophthalmopathy from Graves' hyperthyroidism and to predict progression to ophthalmopathy. For training and testing, the roughly 100 patients in the discovery cohort were randomly divided in a 7:3 ratio. In roughly six hyperthyroidism patients, the T-cell repertoires found in thyroid tissue were compared with those found in blood. An independent validation cohort was composed of around 19 hyperthyroidism patients and 17 patients who later progressed from hyperthyroidism to ophthalmopathy. In total, 135 blood samples were TCR-sequenced: under 45 ophthalmopathy, roughly 80 hyperthyroidism and roughly 17 hyperthyroidism-to-ophthalmopathy patients. Following sample collection, hyperthyroidism patients were given methimazole at a starting dose of 30 mg daily, and ophthalmopathy patients were given high-dose intravenous methylprednisolone. Points the paper makes about the study in general: In validation, the model predicted ophthalmopathy progression with 70.59% sensitivity and roughly 78% specificity; about a dozen predicted patients were CT-confirmed with GO in a median of approximately six months. Most of the expanded thyroid clonotypes with a frequency above 0.001 were also detected in blood, and it was suggested that the thyroid immune response may be reflected by blood repertoires. No statistical method was used to set the sample size in advance, and the investigators knew which group each participant was assigned to. In cross-validation, the 13-signature model distinguished ophthalmopathy from stable hyperthyroidism with 85% to 90% sensitivity and 81% to 83% specificity, and in the test set the corresponding values were roughly 80% and 75%.

The V end loses 2 bases and the J end loses 6 bases, and a stretch of 21 bases separates them. Based on the germline V gene (reference sequence), the CDR1 and CDR2 sequences are SGHNT and YYREEE. The CDR3 numbers 17 residues from cysteine through phenylalanine. Only the CDR3 part of the read is kept: 51 bases, read in frame from the first base. A patient counted as having stable hyperthyroidism if there was no progression to ophthalmopathy within 18 months of follow-up. Hyperthyroidism patients were newly diagnosed, were aged 18 to 65 years, and had a disease duration under 2 months. Patients with other autoimmune diseases, uncontrolled infections, pregnancy or lactation were excluded from the study. Clinical symptoms, serum thyroxine, TRAb, thyroid ultrasound and orbital computed tomography were used for diagnosis. Using Ficoll-Paque density gradient centrifugation, PBMCs were isolated from roughly 9.2 ml of fresh peripheral blood. Total RNA was extracted with Trizol reagent and quality-checked on an Agilent 2100 Bioanalyzer.

For repertoire sequencing, the TCR beta CDR3 regions were amplified from RNA transcripts. The first round was an RT-PCR using HTBI primers with the Qiagen OneStep RT-PCR kit, and this first round was followed by a second-round multiplex PCR, then size selection and purification. Libraries were sequenced on an Illumina HiSeq2000 using paired-end 100 bp reads. As for the original processing: SOAPnuke was used for read processing, and reads with adapters, uncalled bases, a mean Phred below 15, or no exact constant-primer or identifier match were discarded. COPE v1.2.5 was used to merge the high-quality paired reads. Clonotypes were defined as unique nucleotide sequences and were aligned to IMGT TRB V, D and J references using MiTCR v1.1. Only V-J combinations with frequency above 0.0001 were analysed, covering 99% to 99.2% of repertoires. For each V-J combination, a TCR clonal expansion and chaos score was defined as the ratio of F50 clonal expansion to chaos observed in the TCRdist matrix. Welch's t-statistics and random forest were used to reduce the features to approximately 13 V-J combinations, which were then used as input to a naive Bayes classifier. The similarity between thyroid and blood repertoires was quantified using the Morisita-Horn index. The public reads were run again by TCRdb, first through fastp at Q25 and then through MiXCR, and only productive beta chains were kept. Entries that share a CDR3 protein sequence are merged under the most common genes and DNA. TCRdb's processing, not the authors', yielded these V and J calls. For this sample there are some 380,000 distinct CDR3 sequences; roughly 15% appear just once. The top ten clones comprise roughly 7% of the sample.

Recombination joined TRBV5-4 with TRBJ2-1; D gene: possibly TRBD2, on 7 matching bases. The sample taken for sequencing was peripheral blood. The receptor's source is a woman under 30 with stable Graves' hyperthyroidism. Donor details come from another sample of the same person, matched by shared clones. The bases read TGTGCCAGCAGCTTTTCGGGTCGGGGGGCCCGACGCAATGAGCAGTTCTTC. It is translated as CASSFSGRGARRNEQFF. The full variable domain, with segments outside the CDR3 supplied by the reference TRBV5-4 and TRBJ2-1 proteins, appears as ETGVTQSPTHLIKTRGQQVTLRCSSQSGHNTVSWYQQALGQGPQFIFQYYREEENGRGNFPPRFSGLQFPNYSSELNVNALELDDSALYLCASSFSGRGARRNEQFFGPGTRLTVL.